Listed below are T cell receptor beta chains from one sample, sequenced in a study of blood T cells in healthy people across ages. TCRdb used MiXCR to reprocess the 5' RACE reads, holding one entry per CDR3 protein. Of over 750,000 distinct CDR3 sequences in the sample, 20% to 25% were seen once. The same data also contributed to another study, on T cells of mothers and their children.

Input material: blood. Source of these receptors: a boy under 18 in good health. Each CDR3 is given with its conserved first and last residue. The D gene is left open where the match is weak. A row's size may be missing; if present it is once, few, many or a size class.

CDR3aa	CDR3nt	v_gene	j_gene	d_gene	abundance
CASRDRGTYEQYF	TGTGCCAGCAGGGACAGGGGTACCTACGAGCAGTACTTC	TRBV6-5	TRBJ2-7	TRBD1	.
CASSIFGGAGETQYF	TGTGCCAGTAGTATATTCGGGGGCGCAGGGGAGACCCAGTACTTC	TRBV19	TRBJ2-5	.	few
CATSRGRSNTDTQYF	TGTGCCACCAGCAGGGGTAGATCCAACACAGATACGCAGTATTTT	TRBV15	TRBJ2-3	.	.
CASSLRKLNEQFF	TGTGCCAGCAGCCTTCGGAAGCTGAATGAGCAGTTCTTC	TRBV6-5	TRBJ2-1	.	.
CASSPGQTPSGETQYF	TGTGCCAGCAGTCCTGGACAGACACCCTCGGGAGAGACCCAGTACTTC	TRBV7-6	TRBJ2-5	.	.
CASSVGSTGEEVAFF	TGTGCCAGCAGCGTAGGGTCGACAGGGGAGGAGGTAGCTTTCTTT	TRBV7-9	TRBJ1-1	TRBD1	.
CASSLQGSNSYSEQFF	TGCGCCAGCAGCTTGCAGGGCAGCAACTCCTACAGTGAGCAGTTCTTC	TRBV5-1	TRBJ2-1	.	.
CASSSQTSGSWETQYF	TGTGCCAGCAGTTCCCAGACTAGCGGGAGTTGGGAGACCCAGTACTTC	TRBV12-3/TRBV12-4	TRBJ2-5	TRBD2	.
CASSLHLPGTPNEKLFF	TGTGCCAGCAGCTTACACCTCCCCGGGACGCCGAATGAAAAACTGTTTTTT	TRBV7-8	TRBJ1-4	.	few
CASSVEPSGVQYF	TGTGCCAGCAGCGTAGAGCCTAGCGGGGTGCAGTACTTC	TRBV9	TRBJ2-5	TRBD2	.
CASSYSMPRDDTQYF	TGTGCCAGCAGTTACTCGATGCCCAGGGATGATACGCAGTATTTT	TRBV6-6	TRBJ2-3	.	.
CASSKGGEPQHF	TGTGCCAGCAGTAAAGGGGGTGAGCCCCAGCATTTT	TRBV25-1	TRBJ1-5	.	few
CSASTGTSGRYQETQYF	TGCAGTGCCAGCACCGGGACTAGCGGGAGATACCAAGAGACCCAGTACTTC	TRBV20-1	TRBJ2-5	TRBD2	.
CASRASTSSHEQYF	TGTGCCAGCAGGGCCTCAACTAGCTCCCACGAGCAGTACTTC	TRBV6-5	TRBJ2-7	.	few
CSVASQLNRDTEAFF	TGCAGCGTTGCAAGCCAACTCAACAGGGACACTGAAGCTTTCTTT	TRBV29-1	TRBJ1-1	.	.
CASSPDPGAYDEQYF	TGTGCCAGCAGCCCCGACCCAGGGGCTTACGACGAGCAGTACTTC	TRBV7-8	TRBJ2-7	.	.
CSALRGLYEQYF	TGCAGCGCCCTAAGGGGGCTCTACGAGCAGTACTTC	TRBV29-1	TRBJ2-7	TRBD1	.
CASSVGGTRANTEAFF	TGTGCCAGCAGCGTAGGAGGGACCAGGGCGAACACTGAAGCTTTCTTT	TRBV9	TRBJ1-1	.	.
CASNQGGEQFF	TGTGCCAGCAACCAGGGGGGTGAGCAGTTCTTC	TRBV6-2/TRBV6-3	TRBJ2-1	.	.
CASSARTGTSF	TGTGCCAGCAGTGCCCGGACAGGGACCAGCTTC	TRBV2	TRBJ2-5	TRBD1	.
CASSYSTGASYEQYF	TGTGCCAGCAGTTACTCGACAGGGGCCTCCTACGAGCAGTACTTC	TRBV6-2/TRBV6-3	TRBJ2-7	TRBD1	few
CASSSVGRENYGYTF	TGTGCCAGCTCGTCCGTCGGCAGGGAGAACTATGGCTACACCTTC	TRBV6-4	TRBJ1-2	.	.
CASSQVFTTSGGNEQFF	TGTGCCAGCAGCCAAGTGTTTACGACTAGCGGGGGGAATGAGCAGTTCTTC	TRBV14	TRBJ2-1	TRBD2	few
CASSQRRDQPQHF	TGTGCCAGCAGTCAACGAAGGGATCAGCCCCAGCATTTT	TRBV27	TRBJ1-5	.	.
CASRTPAGGPFNSPLHF	TGTGCCAGCAGAACCCCGGCAGGGGGACCGTTTAATTCACCCCTCCACTTT	TRBV7-2	TRBJ1-6	TRBD1	.
CSAVSPLVQETQYF	TGCAGTGCCGTTTCCCCACTAGTACAAGAGACCCAGTACTTC	TRBV20-1	TRBJ2-5	.	.
CASREGGTNYNEQFF	TGTGCCAGCAGGGAGGGCGGGACCAATTACAATGAGCAGTTCTTC	TRBV28	TRBJ2-1	.	.
CSVEGEAGGPYNEQFF	TGCAGCGTTGAAGGTGAGGCAGGGGGCCCCTACAATGAGCAGTTCTTC	TRBV29-1	TRBJ2-1	TRBD1	few
CASSPWVGTGETQYF	TGTGCCAGCAGCCCCTGGGTAGGGACAGGAGAGACCCAGTACTTC	TRBV7-2	TRBJ2-5	TRBD1	few
CASSLRQTQETQYF	TGCGCCAGCAGCTTGAGACAGACCCAAGAGACCCAGTACTTC	TRBV5-1	TRBJ2-5	.	few
CSAPGVLSYNEQFF	TGCAGTGCTCCCGGGGTTCTCTCCTACAATGAGCAGTTCTTC	TRBV20-1	TRBJ2-1	.	few
CASSLTWDYGYTF	TGCGCCAGCAGCTTGACGTGGGACTATGGCTACACCTTC	TRBV5-1	TRBJ1-2	.	.
CASSPGPGGYEQYF	TGTGCCAGCTCACCCGGACCCGGGGGCTACGAGCAGTACTTC	TRBV18	TRBJ2-7	.	.
CASSDARANTGELFF	TGTGCCAGCAGTGACGCCAGAGCGAACACCGGGGAGCTGTTTTTT	TRBV2	TRBJ2-2	.	.
CASALTSDSSQYF	TGTGCCAGCGCACTGACTAGCGATAGCTCGCAGTATTTT	TRBV19	TRBJ2-3	TRBD2	.
CASSPELADTQYF	TGTGCCAGCAGCCCGGAACTGGCAGATACGCAGTATTTT	TRBV7-9	TRBJ2-3	.	.
CASSLKEGLAGREQYF	TGTGCCAGCAGTTTGAAAGAGGGACTAGCGGGACGGGAGCAGTACTTC	TRBV12-3/TRBV12-4	TRBJ2-7	TRBD2	.
CSEDYETQYF	TGCAGCGAGGACTATGAGACCCAGTACTTC	TRBV29-1	TRBJ2-5	.	few
CASGKAGGTDTQYF	TGTGCCAGCGGTAAAGCGGGGGGAACAGATACGCAGTATTTT	TRBV12-3/TRBV12-4	TRBJ2-3	TRBD2	.
CASSPSPSGRRYNEQFF	TGCGCCAGCAGCCCCTCTCCTAGCGGGAGGCGCTACAATGAGCAGTTCTTC	TRBV4-1	TRBJ2-1	TRBD2	.
CASSFRGLNTEAFF	TGTGCCAGCAGCTTCAGGGGGCTGAACACTGAAGCTTTCTTT	TRBV7-9	TRBJ1-1	TRBD1	.
CSVYRDQGYTF	TGCAGCGTTTACAGGGATCAAGGCTACACCTTC	TRBV29-1	TRBJ1-2	.	.
CASSLSGGLAFGEQFF	TGTGCCAGCAGTTTATCGGGGGGACTAGCTTTTGGCGAGCAGTTCTTC	TRBV27	TRBJ2-1	TRBD2	few
CTSSIDGGAGTDTQYF	TGTACCAGTAGTATAGACGGGGGGGCTGGCACAGATACGCAGTATTTT	TRBV19	TRBJ2-3	TRBD2	.
CAISETSYEQYF	TGTGCCATCAGTGAAACTTCCTACGAGCAGTACTTC	TRBV10-3	TRBJ2-7	.	few
CASSHRGSNQPQHF	TGTGCCAGCAGTCACAGGGGTAGCAATCAGCCCCAGCATTTT	TRBV27	TRBJ1-5	TRBD1	.
CASSSSGRAVYEQYF	TGTGCCAGCAGCTCTAGCGGGAGGGCGGTCTACGAGCAGTACTTC	TRBV7-8	TRBJ2-7	TRBD2	few
CASSSYPGTSADEQFF	TGTGCCAGCAGTTCGTACCCCGGGACTAGCGCCGATGAGCAGTTCTTC	TRBV6-2/TRBV6-3	TRBJ2-1	TRBD2	few
CASSTREGSGHEQYF	TGTGCCAGCAGCACCCGGGAAGGCTCTGGACACGAGCAGTACTTC	TRBV7-2	TRBJ2-7	.	.
CASSSKMSNTEAFF	TGTGCCAGCAGCTCTAAAATGTCCAACACTGAAGCTTTCTTT	TRBV7-9	TRBJ1-1	.	.
CASSYRPGLAGENEQFF	TGTGCCAGCAGCTACCGCCCAGGACTAGCGGGAGAGAATGAGCAGTTCTTC	TRBV7-9	TRBJ2-1	TRBD2	few
CASSVAGRNEQFF	TGTGCCAGCAGCGTCGCGGGTCGTAATGAGCAGTTCTTC	TRBV11-2	TRBJ2-1	.	.